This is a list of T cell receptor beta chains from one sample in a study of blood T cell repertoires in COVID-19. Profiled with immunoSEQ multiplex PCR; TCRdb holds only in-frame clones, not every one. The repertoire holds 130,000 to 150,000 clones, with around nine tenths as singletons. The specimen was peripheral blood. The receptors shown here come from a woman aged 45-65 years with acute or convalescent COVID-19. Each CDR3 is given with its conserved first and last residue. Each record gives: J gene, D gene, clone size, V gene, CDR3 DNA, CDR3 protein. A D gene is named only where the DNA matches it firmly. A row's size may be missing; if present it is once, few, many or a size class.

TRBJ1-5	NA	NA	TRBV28	TGTGCCAGCAGGGCCGGGGGTACGAGTCAGCCCCAGCATTTT	CASRAGGTSQPQHF
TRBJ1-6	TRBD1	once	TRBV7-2	TGTGCCAGCAGCACAAGACAGGGATATAATTCACCCCTCCACTTT	CASSTRQGYNSPLHF
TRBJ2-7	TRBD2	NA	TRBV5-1	TGCGCCAGCAGCTTGATAGCGGGAAACGGTTACGAGCAGTACTTC	CASSLIAGNGYEQYF
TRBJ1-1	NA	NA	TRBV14	TGTGCCAGCAGCCAAGGAGGATTTGAAGCTTTCTTT	CASSQGGFEAFF
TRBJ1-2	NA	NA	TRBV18	TGTGCCAGCTCATCCATTTATGGCTACACCTTC	CASSSIYGYTF
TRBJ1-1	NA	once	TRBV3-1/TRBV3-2	TGTGCCAGCAGCCAACGTGACAGAGAAGCTGAAGCTTTCTTT	CASSQRDREAEAFF
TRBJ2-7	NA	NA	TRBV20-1	TGCAGTGTCTCGACAGTCGAGAGGCAGTACTTC	CSVSTVERQYF
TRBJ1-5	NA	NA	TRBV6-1	TGTGCCAGCAGTGAATCGAGACAGTACAATCAGCCCCAGCATTTT	CASSESRQYNQPQHF
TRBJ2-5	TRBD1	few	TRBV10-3	TGTGCCATCAGTGAGTCCGGGACAGGGGGAGAGACCCAGTACTTC	CAISESGTGGETQYF
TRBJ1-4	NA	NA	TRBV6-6	TGTGCCAGCAGTTCCCGGACGGGGGGAGGTGAAAAACTGTTTTTT	CASSSRTGGGEKLFF
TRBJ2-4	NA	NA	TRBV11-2	TGTGCCAGCAGCTGGTTCGGGACAGCGGGAAACATTCAGTACTTC	CASSWFGTAGNIQYF
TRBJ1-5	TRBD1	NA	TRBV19	TGTGCCAGTAGTACGACAGGGGGCAATCAGCCCCAGCATTTT	CASSTTGGNQPQHF
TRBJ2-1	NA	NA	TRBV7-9	TGTGCCAGCAGCTTAGCTATCTGGCCGAACCTTAATGAGCAGTTCTTC	CASSLAIWPNLNEQFF
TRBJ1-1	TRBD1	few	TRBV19	TGTGCCAGTGTCGACAGGGGACGAGTAGCTTTCTTT	CASVDRGRVAFF
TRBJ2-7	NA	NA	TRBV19	TGTGCCAGTAGGGCCAACTCCTACGAGCAGTACTTC	CASRANSYEQYF
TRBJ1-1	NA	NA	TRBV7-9	TGTGCCAGCAGCTTAGTGGGCGGGGAATACGCTGAAGCTTTCTTT	CASSLVGGEYAEAFF
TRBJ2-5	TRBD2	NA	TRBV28	TGTGCCAGCAGGGGGACTAGCGCGGGGCAAGAGACCCAGTACTTC	CASRGTSAGQETQYF